Listed here are 6 T cell receptor beta chains from one sample, sequenced in a study of CD8+CD57+ T cells in acquired aplastic anemia. For CDR3 and TCR beta VDJ profiling, genomic DNA was the template used. Using its own MiXCR run on the reads, TCRdb lists one record per CDR3 protein. The sample lists 250,000 to 350,000 distinct CDR3 sequences; around three fifths were seen once. Sequencing input: sorted CD4+, CD8+, or CD8+CD57+ T cells (not recorded which) from PBMCs. Receptor source: a human donor with severe aplastic anemia or a healthy control (not recorded which).

The genes are TRBV5-1 and TRBJ2-1, with D possibly being TRBD2 (5 bases). Trimming cost V 0 bases and J 7 bases, with 14 bases left between them. The V gene's germline CDR1 is SGHRS and CDR2 YFSETQ. The CDR3 sequence is 15 residues long. CDR3 nucleotides: TGCGCCAGCAGCTTGGACGGGATGGGAGCAAATGAGCAGTTCTTC. Amino acid sequence: CASSLDGMGANEQFF.

The chain is built from TRBV12-3 or TRBV12-4 and TRBJ1-5; 7 bases line up with TRBD1. The ends lost 4 bases at V and 11 bases at J; junction bases unmatched: 14. This CDR3 has 15 amino acids. The CDR3 nucleotides are TGTGCCAGCAGTTCGCCTCGACAGGGAAGTAGGACCCAGCATTTT. This gives the protein CASSSPRQGSRTQHF.

Turning to this clonotype: A much larger clonotype is one base distant, so this may be a read error. Here the CDR3 omits its conserved ending phenylalanine or tryptophan, so a read error is the likely source. This chain's CDR3 is CASSDERGTEAFL. In DNA form, the CDR3 reads TGTGCCAGCAGTGATGAGAGGGGAACTGAAGCTTTCCTT. The V and J genes are TRBV6-1 and TRBJ1-1; weak D call: TRBD1 (5 bases). The CDR3 spans 13 residues. Germline CDR1 reads MNHNS; CDR2 reads SASEGT. V was trimmed by 3 bases and J by 5 bases, leaving 10 bases between them.

Here the CDR3 DNA reads TGTGCCACCCACAGACGACTAGCGGGGCTCCAAGAGACCCAGTACTTC. Protein product: CATHRRLAGLQETQYF. The chain has TRBV15 and TRBJ2-5; 11 bases line up with TRBD2. The CDR3 spans 16 residues. Germline V CDR1 and CDR2: LNHNV, YYDKDF (reference sequence). V lost 8 bases and J lost 1; bases outside the gene matches: 9.

This chain joins TRBV24-1 and TRBJ1-2; 8 bases line up with TRBD1. Unmatched junction bases numbered 3, after V lost 6 bases and J lost 4 bases. The CDR3 is 13 amino acids. Germline assignment: CDR1 KGHDR and CDR2 SFDVKD. The CDR3 sequence is CATSTGTGYGYTF. CDR3 nucleotide sequence: TGTGCCACCAGTACCGGGACAGGCTATGGCTACACCTTC.

This chain connects TRBV19 to TRBJ1-4; D uncertain. The CDR3 loop spans 15 amino acids. The germline V and J ends were trimmed by 7 bases and 5 bases, with 17 bases remaining between them. Looked up from germline, CDR1 is LNHDA and CDR2 is SQIVND (reference sequence). The chain's CDR3 is CASMEKWRRNEKLFF. The CDR3 bases are TGTGCCAGTATGGAGAAATGGCGCCGGAATGAAAAACTGTTTTTT.